This T cell receptor beta chain was identified in a study of Graves' ophthalmopathy and Graves' hyperthyroidism. This clonotype was recorded at least ten times. Its antigen is unidentified. Amplified TCR beta CDR3 regions were obtained using RNA transcripts as template. HTBI primers primed a first-round RT-PCR, and a second-round multiplex PCR followed. Each CDR3 protein gets one entry after TCRdb re-called the multiplex PCR reads with MiXCR. This sample yields approximately 160,000 distinct CDR3 sequences, of which over 35% are seen a single time; around 5.8% belongs to the top ten. General observations from the study: Blood also contained most of the expanded thyroid clonotypes above 0.001 frequency. From stable hyperthyroidism, ophthalmopathy was separated by a 13-signature model with 85% to 90% sensitivity and 80% to 82% specificity.

The ends were cut back, 7 bases at V and 0 bases at J, with 13 bases in the middle. This CDR3 has 15 residues. Per the germline V gene, CDR1 is LNHDA and CDR2 is SQIVND (reference sequence). V gene TRBV19 combines with J gene TRBJ1-5; unclear D gene. This receptor was obtained from a woman in her forties with Graves' ophthalmopathy. The sequenced sample consisted of peripheral blood. The CDR3 sequence: CASTRGGNSNQPQHF. The CDR3 DNA is TGTGCCAGTACGCGCGGAGGGAATAGCAATCAGCCCCAGCATTTT.